The sequence of this T cell receptor (beta chain) was determined in a study of OX40 agonist ivuxolimab in advanced cancers. The protocol was immunoSEQ multiplex PCR, while the TCRdb copy is restricted to in-frame clones and leaves out a portion. This table has tens of thousands of clones, less than 90% appearing once. Study findings and constraints: The 0.1-3.0 mg/kg partial responders had among the lowest clonal expansion. CD8+ T cells were the subset that, on average, had more expanded clones than CD4+. By week 6 at 0.1 to 3.0 mg/kg, blood CD4+ and CD8+ T cells had expanded clonally.

As to this clone: Its antigen is unknown.

Trimming cost V 5 bases and J 6 bases; bases outside gene matches: 3. The CDR3 is made up of 14 amino acids. The germline CDR1 and CDR2 sequences are MNHEY and SMNVEV (reference sequence). The specimen was CD4+ or CD8+ T cells sorted from blood, collected in a trial of the OX40 agonist ivuxolimab. This TCR was sampled from an adult with an advanced solid tumor such as melanoma, head and neck, liver or kidney cancer. This chain uses TRBV27 with TRBJ2-1; 11 positions match TRBD1. CDR3 coding DNA: TGTGCCAGCAGTGGGACAGGGGGGCCCAATGAGCAGTTCTTC. Its translation: CASSGTGGPNEQFF.